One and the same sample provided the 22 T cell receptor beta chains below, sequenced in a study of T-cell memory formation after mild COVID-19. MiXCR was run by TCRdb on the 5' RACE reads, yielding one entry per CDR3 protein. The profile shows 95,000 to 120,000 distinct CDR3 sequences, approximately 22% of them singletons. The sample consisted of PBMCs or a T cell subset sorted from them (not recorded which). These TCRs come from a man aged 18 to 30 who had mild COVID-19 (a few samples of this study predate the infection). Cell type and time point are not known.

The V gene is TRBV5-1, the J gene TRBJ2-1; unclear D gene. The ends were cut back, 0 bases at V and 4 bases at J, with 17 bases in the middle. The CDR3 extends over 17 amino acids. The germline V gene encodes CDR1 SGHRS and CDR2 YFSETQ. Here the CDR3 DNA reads TGCGCCAGCAGCTTGGCCTTGGGTAGGGCGGCTTACAATGAGCAGTTCTTC. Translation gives CASSLALGRAAYNEQFF.

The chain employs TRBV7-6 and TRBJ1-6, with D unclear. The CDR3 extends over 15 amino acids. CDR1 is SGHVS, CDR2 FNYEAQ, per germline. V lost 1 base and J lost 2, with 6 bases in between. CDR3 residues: CASSLEEAYNSPLHF. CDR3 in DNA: TGTGCCAGCAGCTTAGAAGAGGCCTATAATTCACCCCTCCACTTT.

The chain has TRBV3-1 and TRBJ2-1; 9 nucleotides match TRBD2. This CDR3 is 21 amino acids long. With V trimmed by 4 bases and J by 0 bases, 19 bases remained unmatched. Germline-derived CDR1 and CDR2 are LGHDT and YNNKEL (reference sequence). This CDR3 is CASSPVLLLERGVNSYNEQFF. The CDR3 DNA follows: TGTGCCAGCAGCCCCGTACTCTTGCTCGAGCGGGGGGTAAACTCCTACAATGAGCAGTTCTTC.

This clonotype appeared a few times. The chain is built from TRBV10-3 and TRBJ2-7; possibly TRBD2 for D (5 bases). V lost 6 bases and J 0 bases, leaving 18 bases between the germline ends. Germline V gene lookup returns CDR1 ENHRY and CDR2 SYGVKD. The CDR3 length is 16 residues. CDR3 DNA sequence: TGTGCCATCAGCGCGGACGGGCTTCGGGGCTCCTACGAGCAGTACGTC. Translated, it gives CAISADGLRGSYEQYV.

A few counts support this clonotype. The CDR3 DNA sequence: TGTGCCAGCAGATACAGGGGTCCCTCTCAGCCCGGGGAGCTGTTTTTT. Translating it yields CASRYRGPSQPGELFF. The chain has TRBV6-2 or TRBV6-3 and TRBJ2-2; 7 bases match TRBD1. Germline V gene lookup returns CDR1 MNHEY and CDR2 SVGEGT. V trimming: 6 bases; J trimming: 6 bases; junction bases outside the gene matches: 13. The CDR3 is 16 amino acids.

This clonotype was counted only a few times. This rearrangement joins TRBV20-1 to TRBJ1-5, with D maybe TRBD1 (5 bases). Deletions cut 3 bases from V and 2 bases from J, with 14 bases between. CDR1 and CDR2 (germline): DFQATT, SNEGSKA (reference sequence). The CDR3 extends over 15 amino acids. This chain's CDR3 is CSARGPGVGNQPQHF. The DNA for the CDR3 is TGCAGTGCTAGGGGACCGGGGGTTGGCAATCAGCCCCAGCATTTT.

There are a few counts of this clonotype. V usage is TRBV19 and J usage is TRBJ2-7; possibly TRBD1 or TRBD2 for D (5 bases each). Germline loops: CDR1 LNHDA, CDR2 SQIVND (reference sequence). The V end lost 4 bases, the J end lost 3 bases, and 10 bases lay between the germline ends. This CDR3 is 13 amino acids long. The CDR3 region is CASSKGTGYEQYV. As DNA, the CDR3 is TGTGCCAGTAGTAAAGGGACCGGCTACGAGCAGTACGTC.

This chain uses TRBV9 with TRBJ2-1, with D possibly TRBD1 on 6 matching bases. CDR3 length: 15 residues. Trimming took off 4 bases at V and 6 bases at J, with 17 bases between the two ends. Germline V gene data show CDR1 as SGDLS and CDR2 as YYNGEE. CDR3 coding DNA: TGTGCCAGCAGCCCGAAGGGGGTGGCAGTCAATGAGCAGTTCTTC. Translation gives CASSPKGVAVNEQFF.

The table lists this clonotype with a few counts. DNA for the CDR3: TGTGCCAGCAGCACGGGACTAGCGGGGGGGCTAGATACGCAGTATTTT. This codes for CASSTGLAGGLDTQYF. The chain links TRBV7-9 to TRBJ2-3; 16 bases are a match to TRBD2. Germline-derived CDR1 and CDR2 are SEHNR and FQNEAQ (reference sequence). The trim removed 5 bases at V and 5 bases at J, leaving 4 bases unmatched. CDR3 length: 16 amino acids.

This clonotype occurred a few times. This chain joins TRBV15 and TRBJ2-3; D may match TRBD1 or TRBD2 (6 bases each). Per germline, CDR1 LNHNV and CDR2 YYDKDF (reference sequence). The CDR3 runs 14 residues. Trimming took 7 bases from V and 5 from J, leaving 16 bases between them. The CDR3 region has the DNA TGTGCCACCAACAACGGGGGCCGGGGAGATACGCAGTATTTT. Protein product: CATNNGGRGDTQYF.

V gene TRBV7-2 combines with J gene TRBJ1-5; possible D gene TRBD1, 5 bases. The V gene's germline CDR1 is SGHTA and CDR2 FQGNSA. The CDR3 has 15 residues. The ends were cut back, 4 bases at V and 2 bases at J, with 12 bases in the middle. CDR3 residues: CASSSDGARNQPQHF. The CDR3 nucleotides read TGTGCCAGCAGCTCAGACGGGGCCCGCAATCAGCCCCAGCATTTT.

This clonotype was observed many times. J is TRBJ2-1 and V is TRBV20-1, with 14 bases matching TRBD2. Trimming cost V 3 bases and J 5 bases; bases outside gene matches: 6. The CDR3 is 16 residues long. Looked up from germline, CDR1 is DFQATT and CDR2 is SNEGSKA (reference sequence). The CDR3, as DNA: TGCAGTGCTAGTGGACTAGCGGGGGGTCGCCACAATGAGCAGTTCTTC. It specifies CSASGLAGGRHNEQFF.

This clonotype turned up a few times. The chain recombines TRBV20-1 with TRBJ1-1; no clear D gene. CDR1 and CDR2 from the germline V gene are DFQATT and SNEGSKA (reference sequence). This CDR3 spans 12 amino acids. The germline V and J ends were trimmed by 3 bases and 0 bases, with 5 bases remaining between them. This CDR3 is CSARTLNTEAFF. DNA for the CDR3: TGCAGTGCTAGGACATTGAACACTGAAGCTTTCTTT.

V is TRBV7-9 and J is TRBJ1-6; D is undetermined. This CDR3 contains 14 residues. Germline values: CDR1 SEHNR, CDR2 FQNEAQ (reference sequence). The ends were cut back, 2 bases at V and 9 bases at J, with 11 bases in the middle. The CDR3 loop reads CASSLISGGSPLHF. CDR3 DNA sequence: TGTGCCAGCAGCTTAATTAGTGGAGGTTCACCCCTCCACTTT.

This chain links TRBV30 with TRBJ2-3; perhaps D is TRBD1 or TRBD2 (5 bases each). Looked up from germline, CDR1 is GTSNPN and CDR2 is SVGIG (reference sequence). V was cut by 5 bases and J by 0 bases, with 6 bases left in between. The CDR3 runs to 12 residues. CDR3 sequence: CAWGGSTDTQYF. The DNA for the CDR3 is TGTGCCTGGGGGGGAAGCACAGATACGCAGTATTTT. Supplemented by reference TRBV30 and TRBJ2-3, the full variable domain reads SQTIHQWPATLVQPVGSPLSLECTVEGTSNPNLYWYRQAAGRGLQLLFYSVGIGQISSEVPQNLSASRPQDRQFILSSKKLLLSDSGFYLCAWGGSTDTQYFGPGTRLTVL.

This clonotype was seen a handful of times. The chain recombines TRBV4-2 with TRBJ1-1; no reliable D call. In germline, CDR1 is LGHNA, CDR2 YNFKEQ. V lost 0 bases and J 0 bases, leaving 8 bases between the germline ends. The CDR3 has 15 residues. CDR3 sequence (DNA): TGTGCCAGCAGCCAAGAGGTGCAAGTGAACACTGAAGCTTTCTTT. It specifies CASSQEVQVNTEAFF.

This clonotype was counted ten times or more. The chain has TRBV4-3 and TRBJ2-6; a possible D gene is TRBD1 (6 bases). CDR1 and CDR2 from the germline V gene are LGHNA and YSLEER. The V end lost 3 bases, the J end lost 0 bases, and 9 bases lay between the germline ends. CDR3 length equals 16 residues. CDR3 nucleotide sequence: TGCGCCAGCAGCCAGGACAGTCCCTCTGGGGCCAACGTCCTGACTTTC. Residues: CASSQDSPSGANVLTF.

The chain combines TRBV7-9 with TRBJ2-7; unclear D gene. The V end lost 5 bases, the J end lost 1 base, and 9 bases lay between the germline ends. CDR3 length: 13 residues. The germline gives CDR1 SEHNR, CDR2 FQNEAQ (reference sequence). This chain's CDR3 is CASSPVSSYEQYF. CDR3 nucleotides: TGTGCCAGCAGCCCCGTAAGTTCCTACGAGCAGTACTTC.

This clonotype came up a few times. Written as DNA, the CDR3 is TGCAGTGCTCCTCCGCAGGGGGTTTCCCGGAATGAGCAGTTCTTC. This translates into CSAPPQGVSRNEQFF. This chain links TRBV20-1 with TRBJ2-1; 7 bases fit TRBD1. This CDR3 is built from 15 residues. CDR1 is DFQATT and CDR2 is SNEGSKA in the germline V gene (reference sequence). Trimming took 5 bases from V and 7 from J; bases not matched to a gene: 14.

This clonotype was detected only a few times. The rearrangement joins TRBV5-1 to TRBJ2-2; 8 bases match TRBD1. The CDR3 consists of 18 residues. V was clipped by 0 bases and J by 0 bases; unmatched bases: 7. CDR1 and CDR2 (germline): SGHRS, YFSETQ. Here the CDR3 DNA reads TGCGCCAGCAGCTTGGATGTCGAGACAGGGGCGAACACCGGGGAGCTGTTTTTT. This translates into CASSLDVETGANTGELFF.

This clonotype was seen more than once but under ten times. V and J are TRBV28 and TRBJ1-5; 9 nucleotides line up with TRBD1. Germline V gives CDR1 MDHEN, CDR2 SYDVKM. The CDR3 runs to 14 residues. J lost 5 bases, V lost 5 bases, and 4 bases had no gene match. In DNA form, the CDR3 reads TGTGCCAGCAGTGGGGACAGGGTTGATCAGCCCCAGCATTTT. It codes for CASSGDRVDQPQHF.

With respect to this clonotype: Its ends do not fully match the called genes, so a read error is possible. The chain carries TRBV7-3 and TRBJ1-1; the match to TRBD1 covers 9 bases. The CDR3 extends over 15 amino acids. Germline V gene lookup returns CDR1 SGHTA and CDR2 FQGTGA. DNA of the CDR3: TGTGCCAGCAGCATAACAGGGGGCTCGCACACTGAAGCTTTCTTT. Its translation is CASSITGGSHTEAFF.